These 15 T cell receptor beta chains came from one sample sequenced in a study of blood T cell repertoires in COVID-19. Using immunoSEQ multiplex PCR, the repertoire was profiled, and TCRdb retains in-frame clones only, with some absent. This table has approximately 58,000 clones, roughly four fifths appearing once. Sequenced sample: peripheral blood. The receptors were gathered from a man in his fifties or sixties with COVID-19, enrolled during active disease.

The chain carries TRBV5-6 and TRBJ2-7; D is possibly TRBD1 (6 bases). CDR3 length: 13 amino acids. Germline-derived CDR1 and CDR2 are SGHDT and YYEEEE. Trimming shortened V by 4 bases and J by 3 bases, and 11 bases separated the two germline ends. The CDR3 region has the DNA TGTGCCAGCAGCGCGGACAGACTCTACGAGCAGTACTTC. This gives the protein CASSADRLYEQYF. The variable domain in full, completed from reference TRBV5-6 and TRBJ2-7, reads DAGVTQSPTHLIKTRGQQVTLRCSPKSGHDTVSWYQQALGQGPQFIFQYYEEEERQRGNFPDRFSGHQFPNYSSELNVNALLLGDSALYLCASSADRLYEQYFGPGTRLTVT.

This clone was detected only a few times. Here the CDR3 reads CASSLGQGTQYF. CDR3 coding DNA: TGCGCCAGCAGCTTGGGACAGGGAACCCAGTACTTC. The V and J genes are TRBV5-1 and TRBJ2-5, with TRBD1 matching 7 bases. Germline V gene lookup returns CDR1 SGHRS and CDR2 YFSETQ. The V segment lost 0 bases and the J segment 8 bases; nucleotides outside the gene matches: 1. This CDR3 is 12 amino acids long.

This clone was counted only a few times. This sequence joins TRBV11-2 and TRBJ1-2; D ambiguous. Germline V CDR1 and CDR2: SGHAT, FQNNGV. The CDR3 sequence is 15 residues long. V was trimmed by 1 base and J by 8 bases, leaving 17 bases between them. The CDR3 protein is CASSLAFLRGGGYTF. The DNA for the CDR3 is TGTGCCAGCAGCTTAGCGTTTCTCCGGGGAGGGGGCTACACCTTC.

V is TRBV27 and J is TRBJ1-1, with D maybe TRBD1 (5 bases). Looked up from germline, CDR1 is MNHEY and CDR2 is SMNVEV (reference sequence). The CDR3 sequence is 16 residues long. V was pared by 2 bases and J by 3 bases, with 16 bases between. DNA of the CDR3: TGTGCCAGCAGTTTAAGGTATAATCTGGGGCACACTGAAGCTTTCTTT. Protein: CASSLRYNLGHTEAFF.

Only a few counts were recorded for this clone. CDR3 region: CASSYTRRGQGSGLIQETQYF. In DNA form, the CDR3 reads TGTGCCAGCAGCTACACGAGGAGGGGACAGGGGTCTGGCTTAATCCAAGAGACCCAGTACTTC. The J gene is TRBJ2-5, the V gene TRBV14, with 10 bases lining up with TRBD1. V shed 5 bases, J shed 1 base, and the junction held 22 bases outside the gene matches. CDR1 and CDR2 from the germline V gene are SGHDN and FVKESK. The CDR3 covers 21 residues.

The CDR3 DNA follows: TGTGCCAGCAGCTTCGGGACAGGTTATAGCAATCAGCCCCAGCATTTT. Translating gives CASSFGTGYSNQPQHF. The genes are TRBV9 and TRBJ1-5; 8 positions agree with TRBD1. This CDR3 is built from 16 residues. V trimming: 4 bases; J trimming: 0 bases; junction bases outside the gene matches: 6. Germline CDR1 reads SGDLS; CDR2 reads YYNGEE.

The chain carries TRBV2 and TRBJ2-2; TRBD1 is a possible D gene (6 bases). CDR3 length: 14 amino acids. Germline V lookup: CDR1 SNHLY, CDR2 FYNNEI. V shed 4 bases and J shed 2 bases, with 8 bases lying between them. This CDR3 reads CASSVGANTGELFF. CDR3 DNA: TGTGCCAGCAGTGTGGGGGCTAACACCGGGGAGCTGTTTTTT.

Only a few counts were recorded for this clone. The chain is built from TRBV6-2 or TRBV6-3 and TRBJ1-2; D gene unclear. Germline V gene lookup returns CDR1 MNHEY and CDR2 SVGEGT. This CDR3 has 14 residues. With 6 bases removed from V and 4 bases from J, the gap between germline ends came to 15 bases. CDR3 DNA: TGTGCCAGCAGCCCCTCAGGCTTTGGCTATGGCTACACCTTC. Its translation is CASSPSGFGYGYTF.

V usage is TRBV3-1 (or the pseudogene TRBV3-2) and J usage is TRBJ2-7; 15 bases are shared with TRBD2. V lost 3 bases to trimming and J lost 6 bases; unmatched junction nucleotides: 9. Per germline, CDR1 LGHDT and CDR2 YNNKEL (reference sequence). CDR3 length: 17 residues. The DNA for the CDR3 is TGTGCCAGCAGCCACTTAGGACTAGCGGGAGGGATCGTCGAGCAGTACTTC. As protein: CASSHLGLAGGIVEQYF.

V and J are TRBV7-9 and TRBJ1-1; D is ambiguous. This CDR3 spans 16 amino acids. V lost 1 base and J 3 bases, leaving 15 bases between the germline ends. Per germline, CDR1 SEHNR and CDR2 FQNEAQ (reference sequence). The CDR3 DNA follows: TGTGCCAGCAGCTTAGTCGGAGGGTCCTGGGACACTGAAGCTTTCTTT. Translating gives CASSLVGGSWDTEAFF.

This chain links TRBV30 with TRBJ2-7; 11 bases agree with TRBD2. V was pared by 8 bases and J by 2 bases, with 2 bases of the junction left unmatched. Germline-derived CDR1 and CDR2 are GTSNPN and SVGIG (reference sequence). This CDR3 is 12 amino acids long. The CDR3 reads CALAGGPYEQYF. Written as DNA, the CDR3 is TGTGCCCTAGCGGGAGGTCCCTACGAGCAGTACTTC.

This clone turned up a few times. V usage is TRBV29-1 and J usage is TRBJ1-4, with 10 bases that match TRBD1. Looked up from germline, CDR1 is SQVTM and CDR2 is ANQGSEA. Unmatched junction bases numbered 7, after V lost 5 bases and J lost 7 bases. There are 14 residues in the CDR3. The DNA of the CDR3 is TGCAGCGTTATGACAGGGGGCGCCGGTGAAAAACTGTTTTTT. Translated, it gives CSVMTGGAGEKLFF.

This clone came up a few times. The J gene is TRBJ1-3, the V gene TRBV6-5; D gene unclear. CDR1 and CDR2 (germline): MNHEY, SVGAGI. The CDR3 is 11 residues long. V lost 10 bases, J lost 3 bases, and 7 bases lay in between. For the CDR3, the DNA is TGTGCCACAATGTTTGGAAACACCATATATTTT. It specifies CATMFGNTIYF.

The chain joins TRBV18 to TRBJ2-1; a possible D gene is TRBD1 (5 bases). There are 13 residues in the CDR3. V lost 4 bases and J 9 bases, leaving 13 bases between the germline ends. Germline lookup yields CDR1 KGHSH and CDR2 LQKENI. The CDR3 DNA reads TGTGCCAGCTCACAGGGGAAAGGCGGTGAGCAGTTCTTC. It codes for CASSQGKGGEQFF.

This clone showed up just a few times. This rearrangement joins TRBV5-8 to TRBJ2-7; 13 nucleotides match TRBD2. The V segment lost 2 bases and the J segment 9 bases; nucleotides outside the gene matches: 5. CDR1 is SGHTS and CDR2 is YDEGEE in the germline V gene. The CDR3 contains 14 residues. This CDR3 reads CASSFGLAGDGQYF. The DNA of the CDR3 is TGTGCCAGCAGCTTTGGACTAGCGGGAGATGGGCAGTACTTC.